Sequencing of this TCR beta chain was carried out in a study of T cell changes during pregnancy in multiple sclerosis (dated by TCRdb to about 2019). Regarding the complete study: In women with multiple sclerosis, the researchers looked at how the T cell repertoire shifted as pregnancy progressed.

On this clone itself: What this receptor recognizes is not known. Qualities for individual bases were not recorded, and no much larger clone is one base off.

The library relied on the immunoSEQ multiplex PCR assay. Not all clones reach the TCRdb copy of this immuneACCESS table, which keeps in-frame sequences only. Checked studies attribute under half of the gap to unresolved V genes and leave the rest unexplained. Recorded for this sample are 85,000 to 90,000 clones; 80% to 95% of them occurred a single time. The ten most abundant clones make up about 1.8% of the sample. The germline ends are 11 bases apart after V is trimmed by 7 bases and J by 2 bases. CDR3 length: 13 amino acids, cysteine to phenylalanine. The CDR3 DNA has 39 bases and is translated from base 1. The germline V gene gives CDR1 as MDHEN and CDR2 as SYDVKM.

The material was peripheral blood, obtained in the first trimester of pregnancy. The chain uses TRBV28 and TRBJ2-5; the D gene assignment is ambiguous. This clonotype originated in a female donor in good health, enrolled as a control in a pregnancy study. The sequenced DNA: TGTGCCAGCATGAGAAGAGTACAAGAGACCCAGTACTTC. The encoded protein is CASMRRVQETQYF.